One T cell receptor beta chain is described in this entry. TCRdb's copy holds only in-frame clones and misses some; the assay was immunoSEQ multiplex PCR. The sample holds roughly 79,000 clones, 70% to 90% seen once. The CDR3 sequence is 15 residues long. The germline V gene encodes CDR1 SGHRS and CDR2 YFSETQ. V trimming: 5 bases; J trimming: 4 bases; junction bases outside the gene matches: 7. The data were obtained in a study of blood T cell repertoires in COVID-19. Study overall: The cDNA or gDNA used as material had been derived from T cells, B-cell-depleted T cells, or PBMCs.

Input material: peripheral blood. The receptor comes from an elderly woman with active or convalescent COVID-19. The chain has TRBV5-1 and TRBJ2-5, with 11 bases that match TRBD2. The CDR3 DNA reads as TGCGCCAGCAGTCTAGCGGGAGGCGGTTCAGAGACCCAGTACTTC. Protein: CASSLAGGGSETQYF.